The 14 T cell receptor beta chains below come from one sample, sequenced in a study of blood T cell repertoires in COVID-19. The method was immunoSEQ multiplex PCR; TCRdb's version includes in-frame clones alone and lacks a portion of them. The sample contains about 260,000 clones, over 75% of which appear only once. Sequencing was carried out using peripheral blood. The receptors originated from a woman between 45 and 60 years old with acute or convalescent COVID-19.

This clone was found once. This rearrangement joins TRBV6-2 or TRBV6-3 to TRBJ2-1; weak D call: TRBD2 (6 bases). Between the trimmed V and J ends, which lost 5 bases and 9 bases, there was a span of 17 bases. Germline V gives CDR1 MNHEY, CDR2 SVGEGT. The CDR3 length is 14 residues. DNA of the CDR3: TGTGCCAGCAGTCAAAATAGGAGGGACGGTGAGCAGTTCTTC. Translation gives CASSQNRRDGEQFF.

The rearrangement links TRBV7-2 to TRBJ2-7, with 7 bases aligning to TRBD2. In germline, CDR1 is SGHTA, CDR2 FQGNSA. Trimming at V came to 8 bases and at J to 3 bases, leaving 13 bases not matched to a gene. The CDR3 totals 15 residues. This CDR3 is CASSVRAGVIYEQYF. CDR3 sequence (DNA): TGTGCCAGCTCAGTGAGGGCGGGAGTCATCTACGAGCAGTACTTC.

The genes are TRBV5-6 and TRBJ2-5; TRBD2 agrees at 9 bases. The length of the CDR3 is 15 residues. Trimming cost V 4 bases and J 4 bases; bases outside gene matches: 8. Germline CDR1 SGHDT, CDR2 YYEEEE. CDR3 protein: CASSRSGRGGETQYF. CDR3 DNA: TGTGCCAGCAGCCGTAGCGGGAGAGGTGGAGAGACCCAGTACTTC.

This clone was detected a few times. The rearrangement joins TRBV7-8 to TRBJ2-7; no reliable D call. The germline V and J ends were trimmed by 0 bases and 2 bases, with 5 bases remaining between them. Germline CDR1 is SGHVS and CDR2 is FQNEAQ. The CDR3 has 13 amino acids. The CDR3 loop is CASSLASAYEQYF. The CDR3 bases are TGTGCCAGCAGCTTAGCGTCAGCCTACGAGCAGTACTTC. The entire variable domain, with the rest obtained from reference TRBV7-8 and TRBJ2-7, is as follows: GAGVSQSPRYKVAKRGQDVALRCDPISGHVSLFWYQQALGQGPEFLTYFQNEAQLDKSGLPSDRFFAERPEGSVSTLKIQRTQQEDSAVYLCASSLASAYEQYFGPGTRLTVT.

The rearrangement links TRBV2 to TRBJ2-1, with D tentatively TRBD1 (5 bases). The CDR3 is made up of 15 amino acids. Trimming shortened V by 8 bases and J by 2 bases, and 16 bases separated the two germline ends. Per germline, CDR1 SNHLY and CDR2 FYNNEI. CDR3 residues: CASLSRTTTYNEQFF. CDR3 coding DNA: TGTGCCAGCCTTAGTAGGACAACGACCTACAATGAGCAGTTCTTC. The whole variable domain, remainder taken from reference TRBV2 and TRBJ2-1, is EPEVTQTPSHQVTQMGQEVILRCVPISNHLYFYWYRQILGQKVEFLVSFYNNEISEKSEIFDDQFSVERPDGSNFTLKIRSTKLEDSAMYFCASLSRTTTYNEQFFGPGTRLTVL.

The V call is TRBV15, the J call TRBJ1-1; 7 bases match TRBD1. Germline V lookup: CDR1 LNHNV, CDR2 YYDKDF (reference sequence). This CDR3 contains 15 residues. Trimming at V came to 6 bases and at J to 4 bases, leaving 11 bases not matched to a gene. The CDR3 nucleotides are TGTGCCACCAGGCTTACACTGGGACAGCTCACTGAAGCTTTCTTT. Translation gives CATRLTLGQLTEAFF.

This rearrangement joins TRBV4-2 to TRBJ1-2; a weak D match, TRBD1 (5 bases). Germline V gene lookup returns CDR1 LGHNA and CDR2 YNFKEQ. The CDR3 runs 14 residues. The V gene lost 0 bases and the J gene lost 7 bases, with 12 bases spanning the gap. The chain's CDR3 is CASSQDRVRSGYTF. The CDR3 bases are TGTGCCAGCAGCCAAGACAGGGTTAGGAGTGGCTACACCTTC.

In DNA form, the CDR3 reads TGTGCCAGCAGTTACCCAGACCGGGACAGGGTAAAGACCCAGTACTTC. It yields the protein CASSYPDRDRVKTQYF. V usage is TRBV6-6 and J usage is TRBJ2-5, with 9 bases fitting TRBD1. The CDR3 contains 16 residues. Germline V gene sequence: CDR1 MNHNY, CDR2 SVGAGI (reference sequence). After removal of 2 bases from V and 6 bases from J, the junction contained 10 bases not matched to a gene.

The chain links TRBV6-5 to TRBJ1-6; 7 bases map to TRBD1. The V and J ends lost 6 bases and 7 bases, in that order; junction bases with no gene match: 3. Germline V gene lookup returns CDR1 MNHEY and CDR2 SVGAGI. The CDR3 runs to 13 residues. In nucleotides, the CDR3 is TGTGCCAGCAGCAGACAGGGAAATTCACCCCTCCACTTT. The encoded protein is CASSRQGNSPLHF.

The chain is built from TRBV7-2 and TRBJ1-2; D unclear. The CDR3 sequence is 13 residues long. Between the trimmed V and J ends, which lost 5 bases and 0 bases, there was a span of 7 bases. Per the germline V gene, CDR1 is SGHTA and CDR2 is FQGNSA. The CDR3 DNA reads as TGTGCCAGCAGCCCAACGGCTAACTATGGCTACACCTTC. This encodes CASSPTANYGYTF.

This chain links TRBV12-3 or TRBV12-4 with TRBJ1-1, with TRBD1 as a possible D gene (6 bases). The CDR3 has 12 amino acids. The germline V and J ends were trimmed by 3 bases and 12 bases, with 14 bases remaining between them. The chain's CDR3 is CASSFGAGVSFF. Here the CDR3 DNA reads TGTGCCAGCAGTTTTGGGGCAGGGGTTTCTTTCTTT.

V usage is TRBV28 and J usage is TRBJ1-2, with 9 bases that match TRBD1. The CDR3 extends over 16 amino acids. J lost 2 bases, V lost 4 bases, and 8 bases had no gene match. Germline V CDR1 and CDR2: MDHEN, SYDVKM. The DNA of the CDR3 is TGTGCCAGCAGTTCAACCGGGACAGGGAAAAACTATGGCTACACCTTC. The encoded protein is CASSSTGTGKNYGYTF.

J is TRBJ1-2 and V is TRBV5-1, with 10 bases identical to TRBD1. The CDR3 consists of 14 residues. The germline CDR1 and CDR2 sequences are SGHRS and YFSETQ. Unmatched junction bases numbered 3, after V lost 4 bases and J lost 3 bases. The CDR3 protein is CASSEDRGDYGYTF. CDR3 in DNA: TGCGCCAGCAGCGAGGACAGGGGGGACTATGGCTACACCTTC.

The CDR3 DNA follows: TGTGCCAGCAGCTTAGGTTTCAGATCCTACGAGCAGTACTTC. Its translation: CASSLGFRSYEQYF. The chain recombines TRBV11-2 with TRBJ2-7; D is unclear. With 1 base removed from V and 1 base from J, the gap between germline ends came to 8 bases. In germline, CDR1 is SGHAT, CDR2 FQNNGV. The CDR3 consists of 14 residues.